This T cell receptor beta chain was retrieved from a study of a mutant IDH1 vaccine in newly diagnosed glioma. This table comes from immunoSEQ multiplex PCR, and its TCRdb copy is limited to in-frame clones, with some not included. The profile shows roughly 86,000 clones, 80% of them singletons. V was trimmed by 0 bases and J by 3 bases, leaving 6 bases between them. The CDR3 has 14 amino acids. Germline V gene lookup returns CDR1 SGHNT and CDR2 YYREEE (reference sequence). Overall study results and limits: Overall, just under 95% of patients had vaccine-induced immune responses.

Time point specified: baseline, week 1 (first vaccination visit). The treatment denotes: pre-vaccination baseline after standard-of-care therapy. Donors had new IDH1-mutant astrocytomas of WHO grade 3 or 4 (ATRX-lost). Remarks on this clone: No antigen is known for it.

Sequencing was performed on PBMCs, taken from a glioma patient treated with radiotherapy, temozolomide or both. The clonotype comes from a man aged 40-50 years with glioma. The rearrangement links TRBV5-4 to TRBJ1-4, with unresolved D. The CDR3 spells CASSLDGPNEKLFF. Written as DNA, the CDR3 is TGTGCCAGCAGCTTGGACGGACCTAATGAAAAACTGTTTTTT. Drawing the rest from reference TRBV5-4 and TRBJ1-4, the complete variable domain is ETGVTQSPTHLIKTRGQQVTLRCSSQSGHNTVSWYQQALGQGPQFIFQYYREEENGRGNFPPRFSGLQFPNYSSELNVNALELDDSALYLCASSLDGPNEKLFFGSGTQLSVL.